This T cell receptor (beta chain) came from a study of cytomegalovirus exposure and HLA in healthy donors. Study at large: It was reported in a later analysis that the 100 to 150 validation repertoires used the same platform as the approximately 620 first-cohort repertoires.

The repertoire was sequenced with immunoSEQ multiplex PCR; TCRdb's copy has only in-frame clones and lacks some. The sample has over 150,000 clones; roughly nine tenths are singletons. There are 15 residues in the CDR3. Looked up from germline, CDR1 is MNHNS and CDR2 is SASEGT. Trimming left V 1 base short and J 6 bases short, with 12 bases between. Study-level results: The classifier reportedly diagnosed cytomegalovirus status with high specificity and sensitivity. Many donors carried some public TCRs, although rarity characterized most TCR sequences.

Donors were drawn from the 120-subject validation cohort, separate from the 666-subject first cohort. About this clone itself: Its antigen is currently unknown.

J is TRBJ1-4 and V is TRBV6-1; D gene uncertain. This sequence was found in a woman aged 30 to 39 in good health and CMV-seronegative. Sequenced sample: PBMCs. The CDR3 DNA sequence: TGTGCCAGCAGTGAAGGTTTGCGGACCTATGAAAAACTGTTTTTT. Residues: CASSEGLRTYEKLFF.